Given below is one T cell receptor (beta chain) in context. This clonotype was counted between two and nine times. Its recognized antigen is unknown. Within one base of it there is no much larger clone, and no base qualities were kept. The sample is drawn from a study of CD8 T cells in ankylosing spondylitis (TCRdb year 2017). As for the study more broadly: The study profiled T cell receptor beta repertoires in healthy donors and ankylosing spondylitis patients to find disease-linked TCR variants. The full study cohort was made up of 20 to 25 ankylosing spondylitis patients and roughly 100 healthy donors. Peripheral blood was sampled, and synovial fluid was additionally collected from ankylosing spondylitis patients. What the research found in general, with its limitations: The disease-linked clones were reported to be significantly enriched in matched synovial fluid samples from ankylosing spondylitis patients. A TCR beta motif of 8 or 9 highly homologous amino acid variants appeared characteristic of blood from ankylosing spondylitis patients. A CD8+ phenotype was shown by the disease-linked clones, which were found at relatively low frequencies in peripheral blood. Some motif variants were previously reported in synovial fluid and blood of reactive arthritis patients, suggesting common disease-initiation mechanisms.

At the junction V is shortened by 4 bases and J by 2 bases, with 9 bases in between. The CDR3 covers 13 residues, taking in both the cysteine and the phenylalanine. Here the CDR3 DNA is all that survives: 39 bases in frame from base 1. The CDR1 and CDR2 encoded by the germline V gene are KGHSH and LQKENI. TCRdb names Illumina HiSeq 2500 as the instrument used. Quantitative 5'-RACE with molecular barcodes was used to prepare TCR beta libraries. Per the original workflow: Disease-linked TCR variants were identified with a new computational method built on a probabilistic model of VDJ rearrangement. Through fastp at Q25 and MiXCR, TCRdb rebuilt clones from the public reads, retaining in-frame beta chains. Every distinct CDR3 protein forms one entry, paired with its most common genes and DNA. The V and J calls reflect TCRdb's pipeline rather than the authors' work. Recorded for this sample are about 800,000 distinct CDR3 sequences; over 9.5% of them occurred a single time. Jointly, the top ten make up approximately 0.51% of the sample.

The chain links TRBV18 with TRBJ2-7, with the D gene too uncertain to name. Sequencing was done on a sample of blood, either unsorted or a sorted T cell fraction (not recorded which). This receptor was taken from a male donor with ankylosing spondylitis. Here is the DNA: TGTGCCAGCTCACGAGACAACACCTACGAGCAGTACTTC. This translates into CASSRDNTYEQYF.